At least ten counts were recorded for the clone carrying this T cell receptor (beta chain). Its target is not known. These data come from a study of Graves' ophthalmopathy and Graves' hyperthyroidism. About the study: Cases classed as stable hyperthyroidism had no ophthalmopathy within 18 months of follow-up.

Amplified material comprised TCR beta CDR3 regions derived from RNA transcripts. HTBI primers served in a first-round RT-PCR, which a second-round multiplex PCR followed. Each CDR3 protein is one row after TCRdb ran MiXCR on the multiplex PCR reads. The sample holds 450,000 to 600,000 distinct CDR3 sequences, about 40% seen once. Study outcomes and limitations: The study's model predicted ophthalmopathy progression at around 70% sensitivity and approximately 78% specificity.

Clinicians diagnosed using symptoms, serum thyroxine, TRAb, thyroid ultrasound and orbital computed tomography. The sample consisted of peripheral blood or thyroid tissue (not recorded which). This receptor was identified in an adult man with Graves' hyperthyroidism.

The CDR3 region has the DNA TGTGCCAGCAGTTCTCAGGGGGCGGATCAGCCCCAGCATTTT. Translated, it gives CASSSQGADQPQHF. The chain uses TRBV28 and TRBJ1-5; the match to TRBD1 covers 8 bases. V trimming: 4 bases; J trimming: 5 bases; junction bases outside the gene matches: 4. CDR3 length: 14 amino acids. Germline V gives CDR1 MDHEN, CDR2 SYDVKM. Complete variable domain (other parts from reference TRBV28 and TRBJ1-5): DVKVTQSSRYLVKRTGEKVFLECVQDMDHENMFWYRQDPGLGLRLIYFSYDVKMKEKGDIPEGYSVSREKKERFSLILESASTNQTSMYLCASSSQGADQPQHFGDGTRLSIL.